These 25 T cell receptor beta chains came from one sample sequenced in a study of identical twins. TCRdb analysed the 5' RACE reads with MiXCR anew, one entry per CDR3 protein. The table has some 1,700,000 distinct CDR3 sequences, under 35% seen once; the top ten hold more than 0.25%. Sample: cord blood. These receptors were obtained from a newborn girl in good health.

A few counts support this clonotype. The chain recombines TRBV7-2 with TRBJ2-7, with 9 bases fitting TRBD2. Germline CDR1 is SGHTA and CDR2 is FQGNSA. The V gene end was trimmed by 1 base and the J gene end by 7 bases; junction bases not matched to a gene: 20. The CDR3 is 19 residues long. CDR3 nucleotides: TGTGCCAGCAGCTTAGATTCCTATTGGAGGCTAGCGGGGTTAAATGAGCAGTACTTC. Translated: CASSLDSYWRLAGLNEQYF.

The chain couples TRBV25-1 to TRBJ2-3; unclear D gene. The germline V and J ends were trimmed by 7 bases and 4 bases, with 15 bases remaining between them. The CDR3 is 14 amino acids. Germline V gene lookup returns CDR1 MGHDK and CDR2 SYGVNS. The CDR3 loop reads CASTPKLLSDTQYF. In DNA, the CDR3 is TGTGCCAGCACCCCTAAGTTGCTTTCAGATACGCAGTATTTT. The complete variable domain, with remaining parts taken from reference TRBV25-1 and TRBJ2-3, reads EADIYQTPRYLVIGTGKKITLECSQTMGHDKMYWYQQDPGMELHLIHYSYGVNSTEKGDLSSESTVSRIRTEHFPLTLESARPSHTSQYLCASTPKLLSDTQYFGPGTRLTVL.

This clonotype was recorded a few times. This sequence joins TRBV6-5 and TRBJ2-3; D uncertain. V lost 0 bases and J lost 5, with 9 bases in between. Germline-derived CDR1 and CDR2 are MNHEY and SVGAGI. The CDR3 has 14 amino acids. The CDR3 region has the DNA TGTGCCAGCAGTTACTCTAGCTGGGGAGATACGCAGTATTTT. As protein: CASSYSSWGDTQYF.

The chain carries TRBV7-2 and TRBJ1-2; no clear D gene. V lost 2 bases to trimming and J lost 8 bases, with 12 bases between them. The germline CDR1 and CDR2 sequences are SGHTA and FQGNSA. The CDR3 is made up of 13 amino acids. This chain's CDR3 is CASSLTPVVGYTF. The CDR3 nucleotides are TGTGCCAGCAGCTTAACCCCAGTAGTAGGCTACACCTTC.

This clonotype turned up a few times. The chain employs TRBV6-5 and TRBJ2-3; 13 bases are shared with TRBD2. The V and J ends lost 2 bases and 1 base, in that order; junction bases with no gene match: 3. CDR3 size: 17 residues. In germline, CDR1 is MNHEY, CDR2 SVGAGI. Written as DNA, the CDR3 is TGTGCCAGCAGTTACCTTGGGACTAGCGGGGGCACAGATACGCAGTATTTT. Translation: CASSYLGTSGGTDTQYF.

This clonotype was recorded a few times. V usage is TRBV28 and J usage is TRBJ2-4; TRBD1 is a possible D gene (6 bases). Germline V gives CDR1 MDHEN, CDR2 SYDVKM. The ends were cut back, 5 bases at V and 1 base at J, with 12 bases in the middle. The CDR3 totals 15 residues. The CDR3 nucleotides read TGTGCCAGCAGTACTCCAGGGGCGGCCAAAAACATTCAGTACTTC. Its translation: CASSTPGAAKNIQYF.

This CDR3 reads CATSISGGAGGELFF. CDR3 DNA: TGTGCCACCAGCATTAGCGGGGGGGCCGGCGGGGAGCTGTTTTTT. The chain combines TRBV15 with TRBJ2-2, with TRBD2 matching 11 bases. The V segment lost 4 bases and the J segment 7 bases; nucleotides outside the gene matches: 5. This CDR3 is 15 amino acids long. Germline-derived CDR1 and CDR2 are LNHNV and YYDKDF (reference sequence).

V gene TRBV7-9 combines with J gene TRBJ2-4; D perhaps matches TRBD1 (6 bases). V lost 3 bases and J 0 bases, leaving 12 bases between the germline ends. The CDR3 is made up of 16 amino acids. Looked up from germline, CDR1 is SEHNR and CDR2 is FQNEAQ (reference sequence). CDR3 amino acids: CASSFTGFQAKNIQYF. CDR3 DNA: TGTGCCAGCAGCTTTACAGGGTTTCAAGCCAAAAACATTCAGTACTTC.

This clonotype was seen a handful of times. The chain carries TRBV7-9 and TRBJ1-4; TRBD1 might be the D (5 bases). CDR1 is SEHNR and CDR2 is FQNEAQ in the germline V gene (reference sequence). Trimming cost V 5 bases and J 6 bases, with 19 bases left between them. CDR3 length: 16 residues. The CDR3 DNA sequence: TGTGCCAGCAGCCATACATATGAAGGGGCTTATGAAAAACTGTTTTTT. Protein product: CASSHTYEGAYEKLFF. Complete variable domain (other parts from reference TRBV7-9 and TRBJ1-4): DTGVSQNPRHKITKRGQNVTFRCDPISEHNRLYWYRQTLGQGPEFLTYFQNEAQLEKSRLLSDRFSAERPKGSFSTLEIQRTEQGDSAMYLCASSHTYEGAYEKLFFGSGTQLSVL.

The table lists this clonotype with a few counts. The V and J genes are TRBV12-3 or TRBV12-4 and TRBJ1-2; D uncertain. The V end lost 1 base, the J end lost 8 bases, and 8 bases lay between the germline ends. CDR3 length equals 12 residues. The CDR3 DNA reads as TGTGCCAGCAGTTTAGTCTGGGGAGGCTACACCTTC. As protein: CASSLVWGGYTF.

The chain links TRBV3-1 to TRBJ2-1, with D possibly called TRBD1 or TRBD2 (5 bases each). V lost 1 base and J 7 bases, leaving 23 bases between the germline ends. CDR1 LGHDT and CDR2 YNNKEL come from the germline V gene (reference sequence). The CDR3 runs to 18 residues. CDR3 sequence: CASSQGLGVATKGNEQFF. The CDR3 nucleotides are TGTGCCAGCAGCCAAGGGTTGGGGGTAGCGACGAAAGGAAATGAGCAGTTCTTC.

V and J are TRBV28 and TRBJ2-1, with 11 positions matching TRBD2. V lost 4 bases, J lost 5 bases, and 7 bases stayed unmatched. From germline, CDR1 is MDHEN and CDR2 SYDVKM. The CDR3 is 16 amino acids. CDR3 amino acids: CASSSSSGRSDNEQFF. The DNA of the CDR3 is TGTGCCAGCAGTTCATCTAGCGGGAGGTCCGACAATGAGCAGTTCTTC.

The chain carries TRBV4-1 and TRBJ2-1; TRBD2 matches at 9 bases. Germline-derived CDR1 and CDR2 are MGHRA and YSYEKL. CDR3 length equals 19 residues. V was clipped by 5 bases and J by 4 bases; unmatched bases: 18. CDR3 loop: CASSTGPAGGSLHYNEQFF. The CDR3 DNA reads TGCGCCAGCAGCACGGGACCAGCGGGGGGTTCCTTACATTACAATGAGCAGTTCTTC.

This clonotype was seen more than once but under ten times. CDR3 DNA: TGTGCCAGCAGCGTAGGTTTCTTAGCGGGACTGGGGGAGCAGTACTTC. The encoded protein is CASSVGFLAGLGEQYF. The chain carries TRBV9 and TRBJ2-4; 8 positions match TRBD2. Unmatched junction bases numbered 15, after V lost 0 bases and J lost 13 bases. The CDR3 runs 16 residues. The germline V gene encodes CDR1 SGDLS and CDR2 YYNGEE.

The genes are TRBV9 and TRBJ2-5, with unresolved D. Germline lookup yields CDR1 SGDLS and CDR2 YYNGEE. This CDR3 is built from 13 residues. V was clipped by 0 bases and J by 1 base, with 4 bases between them. The chain's CDR3 is CASSVDIQETQYF. The CDR3 DNA follows: TGTGCCAGCAGCGTAGATATCCAAGAGACCCAGTACTTC.

The chain has TRBV20-1 and TRBJ1-2; D gene uncertain. Germline V lookup: CDR1 DFQATT, CDR2 SNEGSKA (reference sequence). Trimming took off 0 bases at V and 3 bases at J, with 5 bases between the two ends. The CDR3 is made up of 12 amino acids. The CDR3 sequence: CSARDADYGYTF. Here the CDR3 DNA reads TGCAGTGCTAGAGATGCGGACTATGGCTACACCTTC.

This clonotype showed up just a few times. This chain links TRBV6-6 with TRBJ2-3; 9 nucleotides line up with TRBD2. Germline trimming cut 6 bases from V and 4 bases from J; bases unmatched to any gene: 8. The CDR3 runs 15 residues. The germline CDR1 and CDR2 sequences are MNHNY and SVGAGI (reference sequence). The CDR3 DNA reads as TGTGCCAGCAGATATCTGGCGGGAGGGGCAGATACGCAGTATTTT. Amino acid sequence: CASRYLAGGADTQYF.

This clonotype was recorded only once. The genes are TRBV12-5 and TRBJ2-3, with 7 bases identical to TRBD1. This CDR3 has 15 residues. CDR1 and CDR2 (germline): LGHNT, FRNRAP. V trimming: 6 bases; J trimming: 1 base; junction bases outside the gene matches: 7. CDR3 protein: CASGPDRSRTDTQYF. The CDR3 nucleotides are TGTGCTAGTGGCCCGGACAGGAGCCGCACAGATACGCAGTATTTT.

The chain combines TRBV4-1 with TRBJ2-1, with 14 bases fitting TRBD2. From germline, CDR1 is MGHRA and CDR2 YSYEKL. CDR3 size: 18 residues. After removal of 4 bases from V and 0 bases from J, the junction contained 5 bases not matched to a gene. The CDR3 DNA follows: TGCGCCAGCAGCCTAGGGACTAGCGGGGGCCCCTCCTACAATGAGCAGTTCTTC. This encodes CASSLGTSGGPSYNEQFF.

There are a few counts of this clonotype. The genes are TRBV7-9 and TRBJ2-3; D is unresolved. In germline, CDR1 is SEHNR, CDR2 FQNEAQ (reference sequence). V lost 0 bases and J 7 bases, leaving 17 bases between the germline ends. This CDR3 contains 16 residues. This chain's CDR3 is CASSLATAGRLNTQYF. As DNA, the CDR3 is TGTGCCAGCAGCTTAGCCACCGCTGGACGGCTGAATACGCAGTATTTT.

This clonotype was observed a few times. The rearrangement links TRBV7-8 to TRBJ1-2; 10 bases are a match to TRBD1. Losses at the gene ends were 3 bases for V and 5 bases for J; bases not matched to a gene: 12. This CDR3 spans 17 amino acids. Germline CDR1 is SGHVS and CDR2 is FQNEAQ. The CDR3 sequence: CASSFLFRDRGSYGYTF. The DNA for the CDR3 is TGTGCCAGCAGCTTTCTATTCCGGGACAGGGGCTCTTATGGCTACACCTTC.

V is TRBV7-2 and J is TRBJ2-7; D remains ambiguous. CDR1 and CDR2 from the germline V gene are SGHTA and FQGNSA. CDR3 length: 15 amino acids. The V end was cut by 1 base, the J end by 3 bases, with 13 bases between. The CDR3 region is CASSLGAADLYEQYF. The DNA for the CDR3 is TGTGCCAGCAGCTTAGGGGCCGCAGACCTCTACGAGCAGTACTTC.

The chain couples TRBV6-5 to TRBJ2-5, with 12 bases matching TRBD1. The tail of the sequence fits TRBJ2-7 better, so the J call may be wrong. The CDR3 spans 17 residues. Germline-derived CDR1 and CDR2 are MNHEY and SVGAGI. This chain's CDR3 is CASSYFYGDRGHNEQYF. The DNA of the CDR3 is TGTGCCAGCAGTTACTTTTATGGGGACAGGGGGCATAACGAGCAGTACTTC.

A few counts support this clonotype. The genes are TRBV5-1 and TRBJ2-5, with unresolved D. Germline V lookup: CDR1 SGHRS, CDR2 YFSETQ. The CDR3 has 13 residues. Trimming stripped 0 bases from V and 11 bases from J, with 14 bases between. Here the CDR3 reads CASSLAPENEQYF. The DNA of the CDR3 is TGCGCCAGCAGCTTGGCCCCAGAGAATGAGCAGTACTTC. Drawing the rest from reference TRBV5-1 and TRBJ2-5, the complete variable domain is KAGVTQTPRYLIKTRGQQVTLSCSPISGHRSVSWYQQTPGQGLQFLFEYFSETQRNKGNFPGRFSGRQFSNSRSEMNVSTLELGDSALYLCASSLAPENEQYFGPGTRLLVL.

The genes are TRBV20-1 and TRBJ1-2; the match to TRBD1 covers 8 bases. The trim removed 2 bases at V and 2 bases at J, leaving 4 bases unmatched. The CDR3 has 14 residues. Germline V lookup: CDR1 DFQATT, CDR2 SNEGSKA (reference sequence). The CDR3 sequence is CSARLQGGNYGYTF. The DNA of the CDR3 is TGCAGTGCTAGACTACAGGGGGGAAACTATGGCTACACCTTC.